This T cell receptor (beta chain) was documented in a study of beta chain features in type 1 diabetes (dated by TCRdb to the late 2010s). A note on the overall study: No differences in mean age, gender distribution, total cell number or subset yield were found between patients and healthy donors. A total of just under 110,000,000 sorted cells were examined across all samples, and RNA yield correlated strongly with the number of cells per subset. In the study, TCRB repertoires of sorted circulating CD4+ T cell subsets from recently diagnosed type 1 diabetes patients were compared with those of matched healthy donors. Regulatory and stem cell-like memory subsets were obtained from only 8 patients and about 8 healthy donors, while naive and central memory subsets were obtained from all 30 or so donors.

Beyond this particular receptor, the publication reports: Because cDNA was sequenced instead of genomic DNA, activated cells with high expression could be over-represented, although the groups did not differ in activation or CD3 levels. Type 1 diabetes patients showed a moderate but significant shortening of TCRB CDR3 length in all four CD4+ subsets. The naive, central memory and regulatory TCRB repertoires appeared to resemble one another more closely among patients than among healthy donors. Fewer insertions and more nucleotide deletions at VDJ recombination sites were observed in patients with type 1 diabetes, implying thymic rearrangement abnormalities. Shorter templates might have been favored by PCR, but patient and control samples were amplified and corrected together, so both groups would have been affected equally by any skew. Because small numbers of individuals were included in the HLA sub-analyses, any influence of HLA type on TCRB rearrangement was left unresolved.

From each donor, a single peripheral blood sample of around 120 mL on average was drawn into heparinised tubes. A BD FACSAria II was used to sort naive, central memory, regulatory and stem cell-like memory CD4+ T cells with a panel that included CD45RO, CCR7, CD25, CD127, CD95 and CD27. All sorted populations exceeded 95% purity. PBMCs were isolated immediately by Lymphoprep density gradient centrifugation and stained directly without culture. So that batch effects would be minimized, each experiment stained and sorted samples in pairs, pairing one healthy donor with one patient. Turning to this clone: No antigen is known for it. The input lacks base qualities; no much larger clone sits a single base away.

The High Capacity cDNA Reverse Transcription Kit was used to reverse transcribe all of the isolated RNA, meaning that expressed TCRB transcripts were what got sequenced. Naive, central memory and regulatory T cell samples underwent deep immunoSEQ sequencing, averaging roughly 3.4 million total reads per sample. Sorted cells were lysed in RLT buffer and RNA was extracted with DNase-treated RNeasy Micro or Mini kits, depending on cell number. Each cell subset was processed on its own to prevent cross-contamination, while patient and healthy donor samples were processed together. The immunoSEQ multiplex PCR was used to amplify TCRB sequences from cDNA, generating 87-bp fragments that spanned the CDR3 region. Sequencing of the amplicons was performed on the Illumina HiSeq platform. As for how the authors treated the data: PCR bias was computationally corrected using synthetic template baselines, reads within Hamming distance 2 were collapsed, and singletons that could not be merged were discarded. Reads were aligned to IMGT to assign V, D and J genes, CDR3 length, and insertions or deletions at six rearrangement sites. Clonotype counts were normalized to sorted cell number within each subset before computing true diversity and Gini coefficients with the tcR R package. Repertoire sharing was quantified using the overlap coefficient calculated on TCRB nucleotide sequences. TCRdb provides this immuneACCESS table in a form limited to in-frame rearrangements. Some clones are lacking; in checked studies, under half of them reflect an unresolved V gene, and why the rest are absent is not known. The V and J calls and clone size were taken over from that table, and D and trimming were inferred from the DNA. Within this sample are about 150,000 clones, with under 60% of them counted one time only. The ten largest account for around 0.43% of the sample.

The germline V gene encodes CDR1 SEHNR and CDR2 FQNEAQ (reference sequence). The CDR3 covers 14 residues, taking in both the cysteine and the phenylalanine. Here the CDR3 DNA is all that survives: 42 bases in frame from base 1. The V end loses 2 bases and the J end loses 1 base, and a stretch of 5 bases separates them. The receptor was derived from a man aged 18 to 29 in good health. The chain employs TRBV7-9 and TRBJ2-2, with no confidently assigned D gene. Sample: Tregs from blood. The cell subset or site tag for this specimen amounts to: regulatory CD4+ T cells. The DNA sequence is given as TGTGCCAGCAGCTTACTAGGGAACACCGGGGAGCTGTTTTTT. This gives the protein CASSLLGNTGELFF.